The 28 T cell receptor beta chains reported below all come from one sample, sequenced in a study of shared clonotypes between healthy human individuals. Using immunoSEQ multiplex PCR, the repertoire was profiled, and TCRdb retains in-frame clones only, with some absent. The sample has 850,000 to 1,200,000 clones, around 74% seen once. The sample consisted of memory CD4+ T cells sorted from blood. The subset denotes: CD45RA-negative fraction. These receptors all come from a man younger than 35 in good health.

The chain combines TRBV11-2 with TRBJ1-4; weak D call: TRBD1 (6 bases). V lost 5 bases and J lost 8, with 12 bases in between. There are 13 residues in the CDR3. Germline V gene lookup returns CDR1 SGHAT and CDR2 FQNNGV. CDR3 in DNA: TGTGCCAGCAGCACACAGGGAGGGGAAAAACTGTTTTTT. It encodes CASSTQGGEKLFF.

J is TRBJ2-5 and V is TRBV7-9, with 7 nucleotides matching TRBD1. V lost 5 bases to trimming and J lost 3 bases; unmatched junction nucleotides: 6. CDR1 is SEHNR, CDR2 FQNEAQ, per germline (reference sequence). The CDR3 extends over 14 amino acids. The CDR3: CASSKGGQKETQYF. The CDR3 coding sequence is TGTGCCAGCAGCAAAGGGGGACAGAAAGAGACCCAGTACTTC. Filled out from reference TRBV7-9 and TRBJ2-5, the complete variable domain reads DTGVSQNPRHKITKRGQNVTFRCDPISEHNRLYWYRQTLGQGPEFLTYFQNEAQLEKSRLLSDRFSAERPKGSFSTLEIQRTEQGDSAMYLCASSKGGQKETQYFGPGTRLLVL.

V usage is TRBV10-1 and J usage is TRBJ2-5, with 9 bases fitting TRBD1. This CDR3 contains 15 residues. V lost 6 bases to trimming and J lost 3 bases; unmatched junction nucleotides: 8. Germline CDR1 is WNHNN and CDR2 is SYGVQD (reference sequence). The CDR3 sequence is CASSDRTGVEETQYF. The CDR3 nucleotides are TGCGCCAGCAGCGACCGGACAGGGGTGGAAGAGACCCAGTACTTC.

The CDR3 DNA reads as TGTGCCAGCAGCTTAGCGGCGGGATTAAGCACAGATACGCAGTATTTT. It codes for CASSLAAGLSTDTQYF. The genes are TRBV7-2 and TRBJ2-3; possibly TRBD2 for D (6 bases). In germline, CDR1 is SGHTA, CDR2 FQGNSA. This CDR3 has 16 amino acids. The V gene lost 0 bases and the J gene lost 0 bases, with 10 bases spanning the gap.

This rearrangement joins TRBV19 to TRBJ2-1, with D hard to call. The CDR3 sequence is 11 residues long. Germline values: CDR1 LNHDA, CDR2 SQIVND (reference sequence). V lost 7 bases, J lost 4 bases, and 5 bases lay in between. CDR3 amino acids: CASTNYNEQFF. DNA of the CDR3: TGTGCCAGTACGAATTACAATGAGCAGTTCTTC.

The genes are TRBV28 and TRBJ1-5; D is perhaps TRBD1 (6 bases). The CDR3 has 15 amino acids. Per germline, CDR1 MDHEN and CDR2 SYDVKM. Trimming cost V 5 bases and J 6 bases, with 17 bases left between them. In nucleotides, the CDR3 is TGTGCCAGCAGTGCAGCCGGGGGGGGCGGTCAGCCCCAGCATTTT. This codes for CASSAAGGGGQPQHF. Using reference TRBV28 and TRBJ1-5 for the parts outside the CDR3, the full variable domain is DVKVTQSSRYLVKRTGEKVFLECVQDMDHENMFWYRQDPGLGLRLIYFSYDVKMKEKGDIPEGYSVSREKKERFSLILESASTNQTSMYLCASSAAGGGGQPQHFGDGTRLSIL.

This chain links TRBV5-4 with TRBJ1-1, with D unclear. The CDR3 contains 12 residues. Trimming removed 3 bases from V and 7 bases from J, with 10 bases in between. Germline assignment: CDR1 SGHNT and CDR2 YYREEE (reference sequence). This CDR3 is CASSSEGGEAFF. For the CDR3, the DNA is TGTGCCAGCAGCTCGGAGGGTGGTGAAGCTTTCTTT.

The chain carries TRBV30 and TRBJ2-2, with 8 bases that match TRBD1. This CDR3 comprises 15 residues. V was pared by 4 bases and J by 0 bases, with 4 bases of the junction left unmatched. Germline V lookup: CDR1 GTSNPN, CDR2 SVGIG (reference sequence). The DNA for the CDR3 is TGTGCCTGGAAAAACAGGGGGACGAACACCGGGGAGCTGTTTTTT. It translates to CAWKNRGTNTGELFF.

This clone has a handful of counts. V gene TRBV10-3 combines with J gene TRBJ1-2, with TRBD1 as a possible D gene (5 bases). Trimming took 2 bases from V and 4 from J, leaving 8 bases between them. Germline CDR1 ENHRY, CDR2 SYGVKD. CDR3 length: 13 residues. In DNA form, the CDR3 reads TGTGCCATCAGTGAGGGCCAGGGCTATGGCTACACCTTC. Protein sequence: CAISEGQGYGYTF.

The chain combines TRBV6-1 with TRBJ2-5; TRBD2 aligns across 11 bases. V was pared by 2 bases and J by 2 bases, with 4 bases of the junction left unmatched. Germline values: CDR1 MNHNS, CDR2 SASEGT. The length of the CDR3 is 16 residues. Here the CDR3 reads CASSENVAGGQETQYF. In DNA form, the CDR3 reads TGTGCCAGCAGTGAAAACGTAGCGGGAGGGCAAGAGACCCAGTACTTC.

This clone came up a few times. The CDR3 DNA follows: TGTGCCAGCAGTTATCAGGAACGAGGAGCTTTCTTT. This sequence encodes CASSYQERGAFF. The chain links TRBV28 to TRBJ1-1; D is undetermined. CDR3 length: 12 residues. CDR1 and CDR2 from the germline V gene are MDHEN and SYDVKM. The V end was cut by 4 bases, the J end by 10 bases, with 13 bases between.

The sample holds one count of this clone. This chain joins TRBV19 and TRBJ1-5, with 8 bases lining up with TRBD1. The germline CDR1 and CDR2 sequences are LNHDA and SQIVND (reference sequence). V dropped 3 bases and J dropped 7; count of bases not matched to a gene: 5. The CDR3 is 14 amino acids. CDR3 nucleotides: TGTGCCAGTAGTATGGACAGGGCTGGCCAGCCCCAGCATTTT. Its protein product is CASSMDRAGQPQHF. Full variable domain (rest looked up from reference TRBV19 and TRBJ1-5): DGGITQSPKYLFRKEGQNVTLSCEQNLNHDAMYWYRQDPGQGLRLIYYSQIVNDFQKGDIAEGYSVSREKKESFPLTVTSAQKNPTAFYLCASSMDRAGQPQHFGDGTRLSIL.

The chain employs TRBV5-1 and TRBJ2-2; 9 bases map to TRBD1. Germline V gene sequence: CDR1 SGHRS, CDR2 YFSETQ. The CDR3 extends over 16 amino acids. V was pared by 0 bases and J by 5 bases, with 5 bases of the junction left unmatched. This CDR3 is CASSLAGTGSTGELFF. CDR3 coding DNA: TGCGCCAGCAGCTTGGCCGGGACAGGGTCGACCGGGGAGCTGTTTTTT.

The V call is TRBV30, the J call TRBJ1-2, with TRBD1 as a possible D gene (6 bases). The V end lost 3 bases, the J end lost 6 bases, and 23 bases lay between the germline ends. CDR3 length: 16 amino acids. From germline, CDR1 is GTSNPN and CDR2 SVGIG (reference sequence). Written as DNA, the CDR3 is TGTGCCTGGAGGCCGTGGGACACGGGGGCCCATGATGGCTACACCTTC. Translation gives CAWRPWDTGAHDGYTF.

The chain links TRBV7-3 to TRBJ2-7; maybe TRBD2 (6 bases). Germline lookup yields CDR1 SGHTA and CDR2 FQGTGA. The CDR3 sequence is 17 residues long. V shed 2 bases and J shed 0 bases, with 17 bases lying between them. This CDR3 is CASSLELRGSSSYEQYF. DNA of the CDR3: TGTGCCAGCAGCTTAGAACTACGGGGGTCCAGCTCCTACGAGCAGTACTTC. The full variable domain, its missing parts supplied by reference TRBV7-3 and TRBJ2-7, is GAGVSQTPSNKVTEKGKYVELRCDPISGHTALYWYRQSLGQGPEFLIYFQGTGAADDSGLPNDRFFAVRPEGSVSTLKIQRTERGDSAVYLCASSLELRGSSSYEQYFGPGTRLTVT.

About this clone: One junction end disagrees with the germline gene, perhaps due to a read error. The rearrangement links TRBV12-5 to TRBJ2-1; D may be TRBD1 (6 bases). CDR1 is LGHNT, CDR2 FRNRAP, per germline. There are 12 residues in the CDR3. DNA of the CDR3: TGTGCTAGTGGTTTGGGCGACAGGCGGATGGTCTTC. It yields the protein CASGLGDRRMVF. The variable domain in full, with the rest retrieved from reference TRBV12-5 and TRBJ2-1, is DARVTQTPRHKVTEMGQEVTMRCQPILGHNTVFWYRQTMMQGLELLAYFRNRAPLDDSGMPKDRFSAEMPDATLATLKIQPSEPRDSAVYFCASGLGDRRMVFGPGTRLTVL.

V is TRBV27 and J is TRBJ2-7, with D possibly being TRBD1 (6 bases). CDR3 size: 16 residues. Trimming pared 5 bases from V and 2 bases from J, leaving 19 bases between. Germline-derived CDR1 and CDR2 are MNHEY and SMNVEV (reference sequence). CDR3 sequence (DNA): TGTGCCAGCAGTCCCCAACAGGGTTTGATCCCCTACGAGCAGTACTTC. Translating gives CASSPQQGLIPYEQYF.

This clone occurred many times. Other DNA sequences in this sample translate to the same CDR3. The chain carries TRBV29-1 and TRBJ1-2, with 9 nucleotides matching TRBD1. CDR1 SQVTM and CDR2 ANQGSEA come from the germline V gene. The trim removed 6 bases at V and 1 base at J, leaving 3 bases unmatched. The CDR3 totals 13 residues. The CDR3 here is CSVRTGVNYGYTF. The CDR3 coding sequence is TGCAGCGTCCGGACAGGGGTTAACTATGGCTACACCTTC.

The chain has TRBV2 and TRBJ2-3, with D maybe TRBD2 (6 bases). Germline assignment: CDR1 SNHLY and CDR2 FYNNEI. There are 13 residues in the CDR3. Trimming pared 7 bases from V and 3 bases from J, leaving 11 bases between. Here the CDR3 reads CASNVAVTDTQYF. DNA of the CDR3: TGTGCCAGCAACGTAGCGGTTACAGATACGCAGTATTTT.

This chain connects TRBV2 to TRBJ2-5; 7 bases match TRBD1. The CDR3 totals 14 residues. Unmatched junction bases numbered 7, after V lost 9 bases and J lost 0 bases. CDR1 is SNHLY, CDR2 FYNNEI, per germline. CDR3 amino acids: CASRGQGNQETQYF. In DNA form, the CDR3 reads TGTGCCAGTAGGGGGCAGGGGAACCAAGAGACCCAGTACTTC.

This chain uses TRBV5-1 with TRBJ2-3; no definite D call. CDR3 length: 17 amino acids. Trimming pared 0 bases from V and 5 bases from J, leaving 19 bases between. The germline CDR1 and CDR2 sequences are SGHRS and YFSETQ. The CDR3 nucleotides read TGCGCCAGCAGCTTGGACGCGGCCCATCCCCATTTAGATACGCAGTATTTT. Residues: CASSLDAAHPHLDTQYF. Filled out from reference TRBV5-1 and TRBJ2-3, the complete variable domain reads KAGVTQTPRYLIKTRGQQVTLSCSPISGHRSVSWYQQTPGQGLQFLFEYFSETQRNKGNFPGRFSGRQFSNSRSEMNVSTLELGDSALYLCASSLDAAHPHLDTQYFGPGTRLTVL.

The table lists this clone with a few counts. The chain recombines TRBV7-9 with TRBJ1-1; D is possibly TRBD1 (5 bases). The V end lost 4 bases, the J end lost 0 bases, and 12 bases lay between the germline ends. Germline loops: CDR1 SEHNR, CDR2 FQNEAQ (reference sequence). The CDR3 has 15 amino acids. CDR3 sequence reads: CASSSQGGVNTEAFF. The CDR3, as DNA: TGTGCCAGCAGCTCCCAGGGAGGGGTGAACACTGAAGCTTTCTTT.

This chain joins TRBV15 and TRBJ2-7, with 9 bases matching TRBD1. In germline, CDR1 is LNHNV, CDR2 YYDKDF (reference sequence). Unmatched junction bases numbered 4, after V lost 5 bases and J lost 2 bases. The length of the CDR3 is 14 residues. Written as DNA, the CDR3 is TGTGCCACCAGCCAGGACAGGGGCCCCTACGAGCAGTACTTC. Its translation: CATSQDRGPYEQYF.

The genes are TRBV9 and TRBJ2-1; 10 nucleotides align to TRBD1. With 4 bases clipped from V and 9 bases from J, the junction kept 13 bases outside the gene matches. There are 16 residues in the CDR3. Looked up from germline, CDR1 is SGDLS and CDR2 is YYNGEE. As DNA, the CDR3 is TGTGCCAGCAGCTCAGCCACGGACAGGGGGTGGGGTGAGCAGTTCTTC. Its translation is CASSSATDRGWGEQFF.

V usage is TRBV4-3 and J usage is TRBJ1-2; 11 positions match TRBD1. V shed 4 bases, J shed 2 bases, and the junction held 3 bases outside the gene matches. The CDR3 runs to 15 residues. Germline CDR1 LGHNA, CDR2 YSLEER. In DNA, the CDR3 is TGCGCCAGCAGCCTCGGACAGGGGGCCAACTATGGCTACACCTTC. Its translation: CASSLGQGANYGYTF.

The V and J genes are TRBV19 and TRBJ1-1; 7 nucleotides line up with TRBD1. The length of the CDR3 is 11 residues. The germline gives CDR1 LNHDA, CDR2 SQIVND (reference sequence). Trimming removed 7 bases from V and 8 bases from J; junction bases left unmatched: 4. The CDR3 region is CASTTDREAFF. Written as DNA, the CDR3 is TGTGCCAGTACCACGGACAGGGAAGCTTTCTTT.

The chain joins TRBV11-2 to TRBJ2-1; 7 bases are a match to TRBD1. The CDR3 has 16 amino acids. V lost 5 bases and J lost 6; bases outside the gene matches: 13. Germline loops: CDR1 SGHAT, CDR2 FQNNGV. The CDR3 DNA sequence: TGTGCCAGCAGCCCCTTACTTCCGGGACAGTTCAATGAGCAGTTCTTC. Protein sequence: CASSPLLPGQFNEQFF.

The rearrangement links TRBV6-1 to TRBJ2-3; TRBD2 might be the D (6 bases). Germline V gives CDR1 MNHNS, CDR2 SASEGT. V lost 4 bases and J 0 bases, leaving 14 bases between the germline ends. The CDR3 is 16 residues long. CDR3 sequence (DNA): TGTGCCAGCAGTGGTTGGAGGGTAGCTAGCACAGATACGCAGTATTTT. Its protein product is CASSGWRVASTDTQYF.